The source of this TCR beta chain is a study of T cell repertoires in cytomegalovirus infection. TCRdb re-analysed the reads in MiXCR, keeping a single row per CDR3 protein. The sample records 290,000 or so distinct CDR3 sequences, about 9.2% being singletons. The germline V gene has CDR1 MDHEN and CDR2 SYDVKM. V gave up 0 bases and J gave up 7 bases, with 10 bases separating them. The CDR3 spans 13 residues. Regarding the study as a whole: Clonotypes of TCR beta that were HLA-C-restricted and CMV-specific dominated the ex vivo response. Cumulative frequency of public TCR beta families picked out carriers of CMV plus the relevant HLA.

There are many counts of this clonotype. Its target is not known. Source material: PBMCs. The clonotype was recovered from a human donor in good health (CMV status not recorded). Some clones in this sample may be carry-over from other donors' samples. J is TRBJ2-7 and V is TRBV28, with no clear D. This chain's CDR3 is CASSLWPDGEQYV. Written as DNA, the CDR3 is TGTGCCAGCAGTTTATGGCCCGATGGGGAGCAGTACGTC.